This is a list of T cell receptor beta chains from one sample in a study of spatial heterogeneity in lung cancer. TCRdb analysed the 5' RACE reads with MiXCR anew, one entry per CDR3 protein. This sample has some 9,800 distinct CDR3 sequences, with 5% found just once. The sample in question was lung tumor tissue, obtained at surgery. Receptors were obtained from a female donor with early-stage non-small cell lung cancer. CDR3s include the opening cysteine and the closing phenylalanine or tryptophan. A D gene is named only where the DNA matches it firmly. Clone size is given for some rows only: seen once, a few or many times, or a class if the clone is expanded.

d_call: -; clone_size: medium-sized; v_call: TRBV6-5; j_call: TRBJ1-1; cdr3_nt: TGTGCCAGCAGTTACGTCTTAGGAGGCACTGAAGCTTTCTTT; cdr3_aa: CASSYVLGGTEAFF
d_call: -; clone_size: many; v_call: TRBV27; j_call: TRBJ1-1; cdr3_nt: TGTGCCAGCAGCCGTGGACACCTGAACACTGAAGCTTTCTTT; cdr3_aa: CASSRGHLNTEAFF
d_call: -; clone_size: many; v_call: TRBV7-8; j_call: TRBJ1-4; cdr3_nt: TGTGCCAGCAGCTCCAGGGACTTAAGGGATGAAAAACTGTTTTTT; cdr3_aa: CASSSRDLRDEKLFF
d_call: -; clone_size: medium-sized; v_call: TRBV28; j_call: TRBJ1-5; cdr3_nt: TGTGCCAGCATTAACAGGGTAAATCAGCCCCAGCATTTT; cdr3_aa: CASINRVNQPQHF
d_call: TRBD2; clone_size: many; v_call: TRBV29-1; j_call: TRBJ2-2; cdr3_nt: TGCAGCGTTGACGGACTAGCTGGCGCGAACACCGGGGAGCTGTTTTTT; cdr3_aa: CSVDGLAGANTGELFF
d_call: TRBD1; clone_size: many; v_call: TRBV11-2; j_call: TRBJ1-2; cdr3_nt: TGTGCCAGCAGCCGCGGACAGGGCGAGTGGGATGGCTACACCTTC; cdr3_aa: CASSRGQGEWDGYTF
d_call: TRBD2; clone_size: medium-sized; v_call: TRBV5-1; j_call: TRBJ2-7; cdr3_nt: TGCGCCAGCAGCTTGGTCCGGACTAGCGACTCCTACGAGCAGTACTTC; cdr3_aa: CASSLVRTSDSYEQYF
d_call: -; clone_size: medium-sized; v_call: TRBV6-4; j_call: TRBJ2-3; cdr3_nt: TGTGCCAGCAGTGACCGGACTGTAGATACGCAGTATTTT; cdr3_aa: CASSDRTVDTQYF
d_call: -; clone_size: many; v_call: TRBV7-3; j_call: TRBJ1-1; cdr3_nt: TGTGCCAGCAGCTTAGGATGGAACACTGAAGCTTTCTTT; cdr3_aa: CASSLGWNTEAFF
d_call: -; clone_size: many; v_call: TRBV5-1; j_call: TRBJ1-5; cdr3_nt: TGCGCCAGCAGTTCGGGGTACGGCAATCAGCCCCAGCATTTT; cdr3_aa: CASSSGYGNQPQHF
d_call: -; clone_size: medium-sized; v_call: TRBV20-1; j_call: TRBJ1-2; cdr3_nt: TGCAGTGCTGGGACGGGTAGATATGGCTACACCTTC; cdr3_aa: CSAGTGRYGYTF
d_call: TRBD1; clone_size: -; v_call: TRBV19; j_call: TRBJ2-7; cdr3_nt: TGTGCCACCCGGGACAGACTAACCTACGAGCAGTACTTC; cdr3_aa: CATRDRLTYEQYF
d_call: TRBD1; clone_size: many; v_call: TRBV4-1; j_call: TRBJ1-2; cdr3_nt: TGCGCCAGCAGCCACGACAGGGATGGCTACACCTTC; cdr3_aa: CASSHDRDGYTF
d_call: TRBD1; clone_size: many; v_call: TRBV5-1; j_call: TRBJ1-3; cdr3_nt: TGCGCCAGCAGCCTGGGACAGGGGCGGTATGGAAACACCATATATTTT; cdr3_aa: CASSLGQGRYGNTIYF
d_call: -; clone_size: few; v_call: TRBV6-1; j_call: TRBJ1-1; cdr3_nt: TGTGCCAGCAGACTGCTTCTGAACACTGAAGCTTTCTTT; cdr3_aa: CASRLLLNTEAFF
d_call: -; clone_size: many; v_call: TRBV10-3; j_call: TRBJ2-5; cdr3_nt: TGTGCCATCAGTGAGGGGTCGACCCAGTACTTC; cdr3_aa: CAISEGSTQYF
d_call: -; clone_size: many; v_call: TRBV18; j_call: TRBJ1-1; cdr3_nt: TGTGCCAGCTCCTGGGAGACGGTGAACACTGAAGCTTTCTTT; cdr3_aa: CASSWETVNTEAFF
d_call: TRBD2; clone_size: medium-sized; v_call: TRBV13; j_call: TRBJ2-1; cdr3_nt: TGTGCCAGCAGCTTCCCCTCTAGCGGGAGCTGGAATGAGCAGTTCTTC; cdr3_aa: CASSFPSSGSWNEQFF
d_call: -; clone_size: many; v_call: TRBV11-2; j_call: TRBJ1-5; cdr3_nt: TGTGCCAGCAGCTTAGATTCCGGTTCCCATCAGCCCCAGCATTTT; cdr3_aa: CASSLDSGSHQPQHF
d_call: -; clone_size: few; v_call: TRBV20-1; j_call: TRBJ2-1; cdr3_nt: TGCAGTGCTATTCATCCCCTAGCAATCAATGAGCAGTTCTTC; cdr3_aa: CSAIHPLAINEQFF
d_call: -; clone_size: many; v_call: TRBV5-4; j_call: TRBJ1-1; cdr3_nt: TGTGCCAGCAGCCACAGCCCGAACACTGAAGCTTTCTTT; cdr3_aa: CASSHSPNTEAFF
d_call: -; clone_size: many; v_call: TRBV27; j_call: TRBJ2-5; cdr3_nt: TGTGCCAGCAGTAAGGGACATTCTCAAGAGACCCAGTACTTC; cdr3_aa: CASSKGHSQETQYF
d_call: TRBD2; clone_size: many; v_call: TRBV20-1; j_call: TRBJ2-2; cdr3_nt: TGCAGTGCGATCCCCTCTGGTCGCGGGAGGGATGGCACCGGGGAGCTGCTTTTT; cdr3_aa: CSAIPSGRGRDGTGELLF
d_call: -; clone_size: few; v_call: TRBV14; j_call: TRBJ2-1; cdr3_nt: TGTGCCAGCAGCCAAGTGGGAGACAATGAGCAGTTCTTC; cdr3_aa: CASSQVGDNEQFF
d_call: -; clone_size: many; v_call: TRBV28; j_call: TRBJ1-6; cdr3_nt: TGTGCCAGCAGTTTTAATTCACCCCTCCACTTT; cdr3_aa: CASSFNSPLHF
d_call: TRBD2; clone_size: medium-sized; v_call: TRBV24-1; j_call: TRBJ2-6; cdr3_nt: TGTGCCGCCAGCCCGGCTAGCGGGAAATCTGGGGCCAACGTCCTGACTTTC; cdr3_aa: CAASPASGKSGANVLTF
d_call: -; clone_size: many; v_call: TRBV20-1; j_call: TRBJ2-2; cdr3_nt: TGCAGTGGGGGGGACCAAAACACCGGGGAGCTGTTTTTT; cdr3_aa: CSGGDQNTGELFF
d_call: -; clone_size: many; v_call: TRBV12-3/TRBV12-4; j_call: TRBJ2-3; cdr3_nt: TGTGCCAGCAGTCTCAGGGGAGTGTCAGATACGCAGTATTTT; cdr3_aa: CASSLRGVSDTQYF
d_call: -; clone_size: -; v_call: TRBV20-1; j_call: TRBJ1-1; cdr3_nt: TGCAGTGCTAGCGGACACCTGAACACTGAAGCTTTCTTT; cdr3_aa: CSASGHLNTEAFF
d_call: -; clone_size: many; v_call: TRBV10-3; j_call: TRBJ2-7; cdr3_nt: TGTGCCATCGGAAAGACAGAGTTTTACGAGCAGTACTTC; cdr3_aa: CAIGKTEFYEQYF
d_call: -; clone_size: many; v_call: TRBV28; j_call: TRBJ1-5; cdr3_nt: TGTGCCAGCAGTGCCAGGGTTGAACGCAATCAGCCCCAGCATTTT; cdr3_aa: CASSARVERNQPQHF
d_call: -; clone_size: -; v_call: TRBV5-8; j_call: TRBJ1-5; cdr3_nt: TGTGCCAGCAGCTTGGGCGGTTTAAGCAATCAGCCCCAGCATTTT; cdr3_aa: CASSLGGLSNQPQHF
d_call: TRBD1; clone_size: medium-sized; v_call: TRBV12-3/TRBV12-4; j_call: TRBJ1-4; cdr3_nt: TGTGCCAGCAGTTTAGAAAGGCAGGGGGGTGAAAAACTGTTTTTT; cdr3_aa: CASSLERQGGEKLFF
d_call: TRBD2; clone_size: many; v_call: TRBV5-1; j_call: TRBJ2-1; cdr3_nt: TGCGCCAGCAGCATCGGGACTAACTCCGATGAGCAGTTCTTC; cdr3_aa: CASSIGTNSDEQFF
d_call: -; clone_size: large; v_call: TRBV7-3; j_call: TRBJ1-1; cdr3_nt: TGTGCCAGCAGCTTAATGTCGGACACTGAAGCTTTCTTT; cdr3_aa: CASSLMSDTEAFF
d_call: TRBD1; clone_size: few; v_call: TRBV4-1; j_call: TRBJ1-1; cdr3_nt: TGCGCCAGCAGCCAAGGGGACAGGCGTGAAGCTTTCTTT; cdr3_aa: CASSQGDRREAFF